This TCR beta chain was documented in a study of shared clonotypes between healthy human individuals. Germline values: CDR1 SGHTA, CDR2 FQGNSA. CDR3 length equals 15 residues. J gave up 3 bases and V 6 bases, and 9 bases lay outside the gene matches. Details on this clone: The target antigen is unknown.

Study-wide results and limits: Clonotypes shared by all four sorted-subset donors had higher generation probabilities than non-shared clonotypes. Generally, estimated richness proved larger in naive subsets than it did in memory subsets.

A CD45RA+ naive subset and a CD45RA-negative memory subset were split from CD4+ cells. Sequenced by immunoSEQ multiplex PCR; TCRdb stores in-frame clones only, minus some. The data contain 2 million to 2.5 million clones, approximately 95% of them singletons. The TCR sequence derives from a man between 18 and 29 years old in good health. Some clones in this sample may be carry-over from other donors' samples. Input material: naive CD4+ T cells from PBMCs. Subset meaning: CD45RA+ positively selected. This rearrangement joins TRBV7-2 to TRBJ2-5; 8 bases agree with TRBD2. The CDR3 DNA reads TGTGCCAGCAGACAGTGGACTAGCAGGGAAGAGACCCAGTACTTC. Protein product: CASRQWTSREETQYF.